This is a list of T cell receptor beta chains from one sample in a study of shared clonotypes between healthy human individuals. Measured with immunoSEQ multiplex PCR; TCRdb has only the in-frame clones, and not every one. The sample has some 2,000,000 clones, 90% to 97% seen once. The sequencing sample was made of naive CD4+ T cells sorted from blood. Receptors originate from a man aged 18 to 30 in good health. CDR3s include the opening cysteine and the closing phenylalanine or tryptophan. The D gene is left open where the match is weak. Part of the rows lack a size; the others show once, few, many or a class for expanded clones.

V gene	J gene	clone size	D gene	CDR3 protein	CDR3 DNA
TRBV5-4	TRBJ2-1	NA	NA	CASSSDPTSNNEQFF	TGTGCCAGCAGCTCGGACCCTACCTCGAACAATGAGCAGTTCTTC
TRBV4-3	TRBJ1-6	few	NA	CASSQVILNSPLHF	TGCGCCAGCAGCCAAGTGATACTGAATTCACCCCTCCACTTT
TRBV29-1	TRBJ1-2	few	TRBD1	CSVRGQGLRYTF	TGCAGCGTGCGAGGACAGGGTTTACGCTACACCTTC
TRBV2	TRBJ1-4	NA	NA	CASKVDIQGSEKLFF	TGTGCCAGCAAGGTGGACATCCAAGGCAGCGAAAAACTGTTTTTT
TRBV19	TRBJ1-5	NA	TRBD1	CASRTGDRAGQPQHF	TGTGCCAGTAGGACGGGGGACAGGGCGGGTCAGCCCCAGCATTTT
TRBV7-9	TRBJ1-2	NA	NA	CASSLEQGNYGYTF	TGTGCCAGCAGCTTAGAGCAGGGAAACTATGGCTACACCTTC
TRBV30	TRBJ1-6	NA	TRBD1	CAWSVTGRGDILHF	TGTGCCTGGAGTGTGACAGGGAGGGGAGACATCCTCCACTTT
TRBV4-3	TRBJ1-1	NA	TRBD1	CASSPVQGGTEAFF	TGCGCCAGCAGCCCTGTACAGGGGGGAACTGAAGCTTTCTTT
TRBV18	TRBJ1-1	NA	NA	CASSPLGPNTEAFF	TGTGCCAGCTCACCACTGGGGCCAAACACTGAAGCTTTCTTT
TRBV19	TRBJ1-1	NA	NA	CARDGNTEAFF	TGTGCCCGAGACGGGAACACTGAAGCTTTCTTT
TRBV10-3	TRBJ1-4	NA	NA	CAIGEDVRGEKLFF	TGTGCCATCGGGGAGGACGTGAGGGGTGAAAAACTGTTTTTT
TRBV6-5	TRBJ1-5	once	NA	CASSYSPSGNQPQHF	TGTGCCAGCAGTTACTCGCCCAGCGGCAATCAGCCCCAGCATTTT
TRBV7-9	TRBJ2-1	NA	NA	CASSLWGHPSYNEQFF	TGTGCCAGCAGCTTATGGGGACACCCCTCCTACAATGAGCAGTTCTTC
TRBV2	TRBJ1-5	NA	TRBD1	CASSPQPQGAGNQPQHF	TGTGCCAGCAGCCCACAACCACAGGGGGCGGGCAATCAGCCCCAGCATTTT
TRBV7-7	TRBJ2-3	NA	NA	CASSLSQGLDTQYF	TGTGCTAGCAGCTTATCCCAGGGCCTAGATACGCAGTATTTT
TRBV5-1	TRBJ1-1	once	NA	CASSLDMNTEAFF	TGCGCCAGCAGCCTTGATATGAACACTGAAGCTTTCTTT
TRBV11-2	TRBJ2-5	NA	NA	CASSLSRPPVETQYF	TGTGCCAGCAGCTTATCTAGGCCACCGGTAGAGACCCAGTACTTC
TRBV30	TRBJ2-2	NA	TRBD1	CACGQGALLGELFF	TGTGCCTGCGGACAGGGGGCGCTTTTAGGGGAGCTGTTTTTT
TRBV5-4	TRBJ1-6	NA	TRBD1	CASRTGDRNSPLHF	TGTGCCAGCAGAACAGGGGATCGGAATTCACCCCTCCACTTT
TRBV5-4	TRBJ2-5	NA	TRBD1	CASSSGPHRPGQGNQETQYF	TGTGCCAGCAGCTCGGGTCCCCACCGACCGGGACAGGGCAATCAAGAGACCCAGTACTTC
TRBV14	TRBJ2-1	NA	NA	CASSRDKNFF	TGTGCCAGCAGCCGGGACAAGAATTTCTTC
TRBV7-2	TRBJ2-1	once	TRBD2	CASSSVAGAAYNEQFF	TGTGCCAGCAGCTCTGTAGCGGGGGCCGCATACAATGAGCAGTTCTTC
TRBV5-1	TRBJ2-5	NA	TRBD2	CASSTGRTSGETQYF	TGCGCCAGCAGCACAGGTAGGACTAGCGGGGAGACCCAGTACTTC
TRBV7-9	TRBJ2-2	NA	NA	CASSLSGQLSTGELFF	TGTGCCAGCAGCTTATCCGGACAGCTCTCCACCGGGGAGCTGTTTTTT
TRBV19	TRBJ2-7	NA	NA	CASSIHQQSYEQYF	TGTGCCAGTAGTATCCACCAGCAGTCCTACGAGCAGTACTTC
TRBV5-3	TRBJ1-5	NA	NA	CARSLHSNQPQHF	TGTGCCAGAAGCTTGCATAGCAATCAGCCCCAGCATTTT
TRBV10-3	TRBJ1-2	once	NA	CAISESPGVVDGYTF	TGTGCCATCAGTGAGTCCCCCGGGGTGGTGGATGGCTACACCTTC
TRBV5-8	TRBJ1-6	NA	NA	CASSLEVSPLHF	TGTGCCAGCAGCTTGGAAGTTTCACCCCTCCACTTT
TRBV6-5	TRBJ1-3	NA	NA	CASSTWEYSGNTIYF	TGTGCCAGCAGTACCTGGGAATACTCTGGAAACACCATATATTTT
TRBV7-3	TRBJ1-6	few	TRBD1	CASSTGQGDRLHF	TGTGCCAGCAGCACTGGACAGGGGGACCGCCTCCACTTT
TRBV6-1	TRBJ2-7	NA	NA	CASSEGAGSYEQYF	TGTGCCAGCAGTGAAGGGGCCGGCTCCTACGAGCAGTACTTC
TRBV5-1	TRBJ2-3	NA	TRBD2	CASSTRTSSTDTQYF	TGCGCCAGCAGCACCCGGACTAGCTCCACAGATACGCAGTATTTT
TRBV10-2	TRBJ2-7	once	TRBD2	CASSESAGGYEQYF	TGCGCCAGCAGTGAGTCTGCGGGAGGCTACGAGCAGTACTTC
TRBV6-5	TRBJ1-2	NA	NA	CASSFGSVYGYTF	TGTGCCAGCAGTTTCGGGTCTGTCTATGGCTACACCTTC
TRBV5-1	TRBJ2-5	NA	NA	CASSPGGGETQYF	TGCGCCAGCAGCCCGGGGGGCGGAGAGACCCAGTACTTC
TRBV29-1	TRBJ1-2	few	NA	CSVRGGFGYTF	TGCAGCGTCCGGGGGGGTTTCGGCTACACCTTC
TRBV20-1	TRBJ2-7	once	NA	CSAAWEGEQYF	TGCAGTGCTGCCTGGGAAGGCGAGCAGTACTTC
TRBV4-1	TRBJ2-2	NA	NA	CASSQEGAGSGELFF	TGCGCCAGCAGCCAAGAGGGGGCCGGGAGCGGGGAGCTGTTTTTT
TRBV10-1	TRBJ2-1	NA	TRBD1	CASSGPRDRGRDEQFF	TGCGCCAGCAGTGGACCCCGGGACAGGGGGCGGGATGAGCAGTTCTTC